This paragraph covers one T cell receptor beta chain sequence. These data are taken from a study of cytomegalovirus exposure and HLA in healthy donors. With 60 Vbeta and 13 Jbeta primers, the PCR was carried out. Clones were sequenced by immunoSEQ multiplex PCR, and TCRdb holds only the in-frame ones, with some missing. The sample has roughly 250,000 clones, about four fifths seen once. The germline V gene encodes CDR1 SNHLY and CDR2 FYNNEI. This CDR3 contains 15 residues. With V trimmed by 8 bases and J by 4 bases, 7 bases remained unmatched. The chain has TRBV2 and TRBJ2-2; TRBD2 matches 10 bases. This receptor was taken from a woman aged 40-49 years in good health and CMV-seropositive. Sequenced material: PBMCs. CDR3 coding DNA: TGTGCCAGCGAGGCAAGCGGGAGGGGCACCGGGGAGCTGTTTTTT. It codes for CASEASGRGTGELFF.